The clone carrying this TCR beta chain was seen many times. Its cognate antigen is unknown. This record comes from a study of identical twins. Broader study findings: Cord blood's abundant beta clonotypes had fewer insertions, unlike memory repertoires. Models underestimated how often monozygotic twins shared out-of-frame TCR alpha. Analyses based on zero insertions could be partly confounded by invariant MAIT and iNKT cells.

Template switching supplied a universal primer site; unique molecular identifiers were carried on the cDNA. TCRdb re-derived calls from the 5' RACE reads in MiXCR, one entry per CDR3 protein. This table has around 100,000 distinct CDR3 sequences, about 6.1% appearing once. The sequencing sample was made of memory T cells sorted from blood. This clonotype originated in a woman in her fifties or sixties in good health.

Written as DNA, the CDR3 is TGTGCCAGCGTACGGGACGACGCAGATACGCAGTATTTT. Its translation: CASVRDDADTQYF. The chain is built from TRBV18 and TRBJ2-3, with D possibly being TRBD1 or TRBD2 (5 bases each). CDR3 size: 13 residues. Germline V lookup: CDR1 KGHSH, CDR2 LQKENI. Trimming pared 8 bases from V and 4 bases from J, leaving 13 bases between.